This record covers a single T cell receptor beta chain. The junction does not match germline at one end; this may be a read error. The data were taken from a study of T cell responses to AZD1222 COVID-19 vaccine. Germline V gene lookup returns CDR1 ENHRY and CDR2 SYGVKD. The length of the CDR3 is 15 residues. Measured with immunoSEQ multiplex PCR; TCRdb has only the in-frame clones, and not every one. Of fewer than 150,000 clones in the sample, around 89% were seen once. The chain recombines TRBV10-3 with TRBJ2-2; D possibly matches TRBD1 or TRBD2 (5 bases each). This specimen consisted of peripheral blood, obtained 28 days after the second AZD1222 dose. The receptor was isolated from an adult who received the AZD1222 COVID-19 vaccine. The CDR3 DNA is TGTGCCATCACTTCCGGGACCACGAAGACCGGGGAGCTGTTTTTT. Residues: CAITSGTTKTGELFF.